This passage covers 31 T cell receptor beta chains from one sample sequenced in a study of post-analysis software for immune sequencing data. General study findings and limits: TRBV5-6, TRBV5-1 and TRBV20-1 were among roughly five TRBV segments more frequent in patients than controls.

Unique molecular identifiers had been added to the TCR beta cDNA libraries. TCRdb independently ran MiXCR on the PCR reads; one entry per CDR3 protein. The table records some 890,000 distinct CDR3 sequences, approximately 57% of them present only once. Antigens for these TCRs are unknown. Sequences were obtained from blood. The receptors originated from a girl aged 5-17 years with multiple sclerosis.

CDR3 residues: CATLNNEQFF. The CDR3 nucleotides are TGCGCCACCTTGAACAATGAGCAGTTCTTC. The chain employs TRBV10-2 and TRBJ2-1; D remains ambiguous. The CDR3 runs to 10 residues. Germline V gene data show CDR1 as WSHSY and CDR2 as SAAADI. V lost 10 bases and J lost 5, with 6 bases in between.

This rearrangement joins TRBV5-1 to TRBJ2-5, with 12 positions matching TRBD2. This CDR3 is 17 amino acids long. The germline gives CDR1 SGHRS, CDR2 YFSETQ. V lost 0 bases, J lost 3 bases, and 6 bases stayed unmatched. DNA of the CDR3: TGCGCCAGCAGCTTGGGACAGACTAGCGGGGGAAAAGAGACCCAGTACTTC. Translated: CASSLGQTSGGKETQYF.

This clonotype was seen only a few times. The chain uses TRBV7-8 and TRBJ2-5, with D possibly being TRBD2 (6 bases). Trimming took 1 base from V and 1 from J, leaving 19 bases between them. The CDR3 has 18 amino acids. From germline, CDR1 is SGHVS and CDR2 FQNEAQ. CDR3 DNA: TGTGCCAGCAGCTTAGGGGAACGGGGGAACAACCTCCAAGAGACCCAGTACTTC. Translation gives CASSLGERGNNLQETQYF.

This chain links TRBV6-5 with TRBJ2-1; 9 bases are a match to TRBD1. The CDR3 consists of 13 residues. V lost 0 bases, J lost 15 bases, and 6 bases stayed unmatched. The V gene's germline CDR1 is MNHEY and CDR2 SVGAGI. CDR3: CASSYSAGTGPFF. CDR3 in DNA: TGTGCCAGCAGTTACTCGGCCGGGACAGGGCCGTTCTTC.

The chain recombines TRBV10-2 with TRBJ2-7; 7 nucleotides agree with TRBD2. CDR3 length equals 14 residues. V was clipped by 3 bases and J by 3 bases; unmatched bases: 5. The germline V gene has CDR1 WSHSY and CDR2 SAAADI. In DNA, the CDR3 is TGCGCCAGCAGTGAAGGGACTACATTCTACGAGCAGTACTTC. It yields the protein CASSEGTTFYEQYF.

The CDR3 sequence: CSASNRFISGMTQYF. Here the CDR3 DNA reads TGCAGTGCTAGCAACCGGTTTATTAGCGGGATGACCCAGTACTTC. The gene calls are TRBV20-1 and TRBJ2-5, with TRBD2 matching 8 bases. The CDR3 contains 15 residues. CDR1 and CDR2 (germline): DFQATT, SNEGSKA (reference sequence). Trimming at V came to 3 bases and at J to 7 bases, leaving 13 bases not matched to a gene.

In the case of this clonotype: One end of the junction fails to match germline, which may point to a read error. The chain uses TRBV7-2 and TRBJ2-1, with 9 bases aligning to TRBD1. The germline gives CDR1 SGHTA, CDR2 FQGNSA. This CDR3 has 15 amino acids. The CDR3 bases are TGTGCCTGCAGCCGGACAGGGGAGGCCTACAATGAGCAGTTCTTC. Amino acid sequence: CACSRTGEAYNEQFF.

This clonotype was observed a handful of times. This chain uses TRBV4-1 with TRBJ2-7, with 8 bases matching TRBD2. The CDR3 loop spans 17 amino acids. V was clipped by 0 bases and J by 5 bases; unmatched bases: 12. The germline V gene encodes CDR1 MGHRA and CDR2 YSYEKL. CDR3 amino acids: CASSQEGRERGRNEQYF. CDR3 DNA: TGCGCCAGCAGCCAAGAAGGCCGTGAGCGGGGGCGGAACGAGCAGTACTTC.

CDR3 sequence reads: CASSHRDPRGYTQYF. CDR3 bases: TGTGCCAGCAGCCACCGGGACCCAAGGGGGTATACGCAGTATTTT. The chain uses TRBV5-4 and TRBJ2-3; a weak D match, TRBD1 (6 bases). CDR3 length: 15 residues. V was shortened by 4 bases and J by 7 bases, with 19 bases between the two germline ends. Germline loops: CDR1 SGHNT, CDR2 YYREEE (reference sequence).

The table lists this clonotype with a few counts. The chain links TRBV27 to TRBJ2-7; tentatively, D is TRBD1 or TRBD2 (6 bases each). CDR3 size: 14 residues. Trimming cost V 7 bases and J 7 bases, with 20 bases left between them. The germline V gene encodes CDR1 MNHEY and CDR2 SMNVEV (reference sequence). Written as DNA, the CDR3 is TGTGCCAGCACCAACTTGGAGGGGGTCTCGGAGCAGTACTTC. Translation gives CASTNLEGVSEQYF.

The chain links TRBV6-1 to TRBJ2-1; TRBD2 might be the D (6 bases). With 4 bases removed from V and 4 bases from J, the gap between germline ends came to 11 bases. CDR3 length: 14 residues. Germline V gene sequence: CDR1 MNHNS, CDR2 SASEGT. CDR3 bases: TGTGCCAGCAGTGGGGGTGGGGGGTACAATGAGCAGTTCTTC. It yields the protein CASSGGGGYNEQFF.

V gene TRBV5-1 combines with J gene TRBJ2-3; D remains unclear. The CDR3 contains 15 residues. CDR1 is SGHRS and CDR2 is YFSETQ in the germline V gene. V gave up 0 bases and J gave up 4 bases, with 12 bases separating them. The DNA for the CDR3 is TGCGCCAGCAGCTTGGACAATCCTCTTTCAGATACGCAGTATTTT. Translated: CASSLDNPLSDTQYF.

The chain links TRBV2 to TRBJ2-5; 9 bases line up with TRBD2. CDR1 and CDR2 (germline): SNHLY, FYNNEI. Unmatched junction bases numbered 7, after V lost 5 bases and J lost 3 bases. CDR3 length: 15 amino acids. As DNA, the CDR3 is TGTGCCAGCAGTTCACCCGGGACTAGCAAAGAGACCCAGTACTTC. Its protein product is CASSSPGTSKETQYF.

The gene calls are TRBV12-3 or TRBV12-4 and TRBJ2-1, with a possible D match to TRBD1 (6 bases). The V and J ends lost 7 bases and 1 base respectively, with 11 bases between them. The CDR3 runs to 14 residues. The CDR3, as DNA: TGTGCCAGCAATATACAGGGTTCCTACAATGAGCAGTTCTTC. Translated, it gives CASNIQGSYNEQFF.

DNA of the CDR3: TGCGCCAGCAGCTGGGGGACAGGAAAGGCCTACAATGAGCAGTTCTTC. This sequence encodes CASSWGTGKAYNEQFF. The chain uses TRBV5-1 and TRBJ2-1, with 8 nucleotides matching TRBD1. The CDR3 is made up of 16 amino acids. J was trimmed by 2 bases and V by 3 bases; bases with no gene match: 7. Looked up from germline, CDR1 is SGHRS and CDR2 is YFSETQ.

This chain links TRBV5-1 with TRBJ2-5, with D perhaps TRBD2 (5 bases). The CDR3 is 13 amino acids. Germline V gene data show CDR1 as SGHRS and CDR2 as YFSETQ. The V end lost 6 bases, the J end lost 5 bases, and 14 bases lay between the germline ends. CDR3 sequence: CASNVLGRETQYF. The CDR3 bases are TGCGCCAGCAACGTACTAGGGCGGGAGACCCAGTACTTC.

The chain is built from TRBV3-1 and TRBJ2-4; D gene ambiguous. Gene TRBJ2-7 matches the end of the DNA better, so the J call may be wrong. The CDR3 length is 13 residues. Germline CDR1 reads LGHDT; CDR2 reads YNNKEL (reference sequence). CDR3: CASSQDFPYEQYF. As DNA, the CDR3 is TGTGCCAGCAGCCAAGATTTCCCCTACGAGCAGTACTTC.

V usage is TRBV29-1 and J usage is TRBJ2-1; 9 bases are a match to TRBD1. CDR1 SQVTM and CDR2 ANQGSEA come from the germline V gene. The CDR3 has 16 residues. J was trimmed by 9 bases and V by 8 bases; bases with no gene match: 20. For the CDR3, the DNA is TGCAGCTTCCCGGGCCCCTGGACAGGGGATTCCCGTGAGCAGTTCTTC. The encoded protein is CSFPGPWTGDSREQFF.

The DNA of the CDR3 is TGCAGTGCTTCCCCGGTAGGGGTAGGAGAGACCCAGTACTTC. Residues: CSASPVGVGETQYF. The chain joins TRBV20-1 to TRBJ2-7; TRBD1 is a possible D gene (5 bases). The assigned J gene may be wrong: the sequence end matches TRBJ2-5 better. CDR3 length equals 14 residues. The germline V gene encodes CDR1 DFQATT and CDR2 SNEGSKA (reference sequence).

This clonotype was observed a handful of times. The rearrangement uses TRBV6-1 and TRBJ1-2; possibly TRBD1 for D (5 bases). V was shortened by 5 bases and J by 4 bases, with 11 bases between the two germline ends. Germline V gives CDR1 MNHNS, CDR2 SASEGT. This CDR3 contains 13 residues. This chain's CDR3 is CASSPDRLYGYTF. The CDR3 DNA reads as TGTGCCAGCAGTCCCGACAGACTCTATGGCTACACCTTC.

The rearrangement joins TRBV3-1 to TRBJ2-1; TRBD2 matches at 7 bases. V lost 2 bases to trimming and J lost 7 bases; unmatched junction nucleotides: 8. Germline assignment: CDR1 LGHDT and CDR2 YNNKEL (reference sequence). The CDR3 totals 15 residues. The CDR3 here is CASSQILTGGNEQFF. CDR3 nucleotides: TGTGCCAGCAGCCAAATTCTTACGGGGGGTAATGAGCAGTTCTTC.

The CDR3 sequence: CASSSSGLADRRETQYF. The CDR3 DNA sequence: TGTGCCAGCAGTTCGTCGGGACTAGCGGACCGGAGGGAGACCCAGTACTTC. This chain links TRBV6-5 with TRBJ2-5, with TRBD2 identical over 11 bases. CDR1 and CDR2 from the germline V gene are MNHEY and SVGAGI. The CDR3 runs 17 residues. J lost 5 bases, V lost 4 bases, and 12 bases had no gene match.

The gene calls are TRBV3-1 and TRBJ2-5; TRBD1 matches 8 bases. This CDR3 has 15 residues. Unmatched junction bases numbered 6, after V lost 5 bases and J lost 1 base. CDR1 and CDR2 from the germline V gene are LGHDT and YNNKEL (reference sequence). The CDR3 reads CASSTGGYSQETQYF. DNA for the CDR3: TGTGCCAGCAGCACAGGGGGGTACTCCCAAGAGACCCAGTACTTC.

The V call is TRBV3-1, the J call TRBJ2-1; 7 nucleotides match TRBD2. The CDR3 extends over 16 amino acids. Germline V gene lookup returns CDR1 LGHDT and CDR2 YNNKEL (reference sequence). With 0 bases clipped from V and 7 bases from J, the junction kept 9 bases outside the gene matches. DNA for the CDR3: TGTGCCAGCAGCCAAGAAAGGGACTACCAGACGAATGAGCAGTTCTTC. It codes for CASSQERDYQTNEQFF.

The CDR3 nucleotides are TGTGCCAGCAGCCCAGCACAAGGCTCCTACAATGAGCAGTTCTTC. Its protein product is CASSPAQGSYNEQFF. This rearrangement joins TRBV7-2 to TRBJ2-1; D is uncertain. The CDR3 contains 15 residues. Germline V gene data show CDR1 as SGHTA and CDR2 as FQGNSA. Trimming stripped 5 bases from V and 0 bases from J, with 11 bases between.

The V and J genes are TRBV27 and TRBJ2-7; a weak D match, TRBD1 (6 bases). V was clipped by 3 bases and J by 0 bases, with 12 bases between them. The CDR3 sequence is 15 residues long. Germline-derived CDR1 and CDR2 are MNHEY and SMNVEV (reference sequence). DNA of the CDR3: TGTGCCAGCAGTTTCCGGGACACTCACTCCTACGAGCAGTACTTC. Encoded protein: CASSFRDTHSYEQYF.

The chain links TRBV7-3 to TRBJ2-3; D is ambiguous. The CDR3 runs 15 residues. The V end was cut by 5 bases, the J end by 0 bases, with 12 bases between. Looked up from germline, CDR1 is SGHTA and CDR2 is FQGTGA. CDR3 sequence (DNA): TGTGCCAGCAGCACATTCCCAGATAGCACAGATACGCAGTATTTT. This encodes CASSTFPDSTDTQYF.

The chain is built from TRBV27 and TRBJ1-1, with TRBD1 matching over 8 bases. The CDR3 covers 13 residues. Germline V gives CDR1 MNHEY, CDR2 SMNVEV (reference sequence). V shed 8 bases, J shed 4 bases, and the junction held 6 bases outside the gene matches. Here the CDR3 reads CASYGQGGTEAFF. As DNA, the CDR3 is TGTGCCAGCTATGGACAGGGTGGCACTGAAGCTTTCTTT.

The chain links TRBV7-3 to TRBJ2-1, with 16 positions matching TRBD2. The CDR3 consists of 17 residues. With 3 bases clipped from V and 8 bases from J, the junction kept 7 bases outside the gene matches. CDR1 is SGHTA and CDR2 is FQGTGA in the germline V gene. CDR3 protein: CASSLPGLAGGPDEQFF. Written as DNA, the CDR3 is TGTGCCAGCAGCTTGCCGGGACTAGCGGGGGGGCCGGATGAGCAGTTCTTC. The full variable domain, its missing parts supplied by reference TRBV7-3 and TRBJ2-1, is GAGVSQTPSNKVTEKGKYVELRCDPISGHTALYWYRQSLGQGPEFLIYFQGTGAADDSGLPNDRFFAVRPEGSVSTLKIQRTERGDSAVYLCASSLPGLAGGPDEQFFGPGTRLTVL.

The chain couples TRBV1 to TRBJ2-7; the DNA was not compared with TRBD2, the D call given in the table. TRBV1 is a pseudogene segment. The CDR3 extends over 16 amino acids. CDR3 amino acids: CTSSQGGLPPSYEQYF. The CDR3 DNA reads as TGCACCAGCAGCCAGGGGGGACTACCGCCCTCCTACGAGCAGTACTTC.

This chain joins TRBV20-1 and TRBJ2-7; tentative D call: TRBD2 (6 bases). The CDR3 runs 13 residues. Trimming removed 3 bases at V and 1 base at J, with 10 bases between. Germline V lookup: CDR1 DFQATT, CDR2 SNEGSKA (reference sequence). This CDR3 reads CSARRDSSYEQYF. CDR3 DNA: TGCAGTGCTAGGCGGGACTCTTCCTACGAGCAGTACTTC.